This entry lists 8 T cell receptor beta chains sequenced from one sample in a study of CD8 T cells in ankylosing spondylitis. One entry per CDR3 protein results from TCRdb running MiXCR on the 5' RACE reads. The table records a few hundred thousand distinct CDR3 sequences, under 25% of them present only once. These receptors have no known antigen. General study results and limits: Characteristic, it appeared, of ankylosing spondylitis blood was a TCR beta motif of eight highly homologous variants.

The sample comprised blood, either unsorted or a sorted T cell fraction (not recorded which). The source is a male donor with ankylosing spondylitis.

The chain is built from TRBV12-3 or TRBV12-4 and TRBJ1-2, with 12 bases that match TRBD1. The V gene end was trimmed by 4 bases and the J gene end by 4 bases; junction bases not matched to a gene: 7. The CDR3 has 16 residues. The chain's CDR3 is CASSSRDRGLTYGYTF. The CDR3, as DNA: TGTGCCAGCAGTTCGAGGGACAGGGGGCTTACCTATGGCTACACCTTC.

This clonotype was counted a single time. The chain couples TRBV7-9 to TRBJ1-3; D gene ambiguous. Looked up from germline, CDR1 is SEHNR and CDR2 is FQNEAQ (reference sequence). The CDR3 is 16 residues long. V lost 4 bases and J 0 bases, leaving 13 bases between the germline ends. The CDR3 here is CASSYTGPSSGNTIYF. In DNA form, the CDR3 reads TGTGCCAGCAGCTACACGGGCCCTAGCTCTGGAAACACCATATATTTT.

This clonotype was counted between two and nine times. The genes are TRBV20-1 and TRBJ2-7; no reliable D call. This CDR3 spans 13 amino acids. Germline V gives CDR1 DFQATT, CDR2 SNEGSKA (reference sequence). V lost 3 bases and J 7 bases, leaving 16 bases between the germline ends. The CDR3 DNA follows: TGCAGTGCTAGTCCGGACCCGAGGTGGGAGCAGTACTTC. Amino acids: CSASPDPRWEQYF.

The chain employs TRBV5-1 and TRBJ2-1, with TRBD2 matching 7 bases. The germline CDR1 and CDR2 sequences are SGHRS and YFSETQ. The V segment lost 3 bases and the J segment 6 bases; nucleotides outside the gene matches: 6. The CDR3 runs to 14 residues. Here the CDR3 reads CASSSRDYLNEQFF. Here the CDR3 DNA reads TGCGCCAGCAGCTCCCGGGACTACCTCAATGAGCAGTTCTTC. The whole variable domain, remainder taken from reference TRBV5-1 and TRBJ2-1, is KAGVTQTPRYLIKTRGQQVTLSCSPISGHRSVSWYQQTPGQGLQFLFEYFSETQRNKGNFPGRFSGRQFSNSRSEMNVSTLELGDSALYLCASSSRDYLNEQFFGPGTRLTVL.

This clonotype was recorded many times. This chain joins TRBV5-1 and TRBJ2-7; D is possibly TRBD1 (6 bases). V lost 0 bases and J 3 bases, leaving 10 bases between the germline ends. This CDR3 comprises 14 residues. CDR1 SGHRS and CDR2 YFSETQ come from the germline V gene. This CDR3 is CASSLVTGNYEQYF. CDR3 DNA sequence: TGCGCCAGCAGCTTGGTTACAGGGAACTACGAGCAGTACTTC.

V and J are TRBV20-1 and TRBJ2-7, with D perhaps TRBD2 (6 bases). Germline V gene data show CDR1 as DFQATT and CDR2 as SNEGSKA (reference sequence). V was cut by 1 base and J by 5 bases, with 12 bases left in between. The CDR3 contains 13 residues. The CDR3 is CSARGPGVHEQYF. CDR3 nucleotides: TGCAGTGCTAGAGGGCCGGGGGTCCACGAGCAGTACTTC.

In DNA form, the CDR3 reads TGCAGCGTCGGATTTCAGACAGGGTCCGAAAAACTGTTTTTT. It specifies CSVGFQTGSEKLFF. J is TRBJ1-4 and V is TRBV29-1; 7 bases agree with TRBD1. V gave up 6 bases and J gave up 8 bases; unmatched junction bases: 12. The CDR3 has 14 amino acids. From germline, CDR1 is SQVTM and CDR2 ANQGSEA.

The rearrangement uses TRBV6-1 and TRBJ1-1, with D hard to call. Trimming took 3 bases from V and 0 from J, leaving 8 bases between them. Germline lookup yields CDR1 MNHNS and CDR2 SASEGT. CDR3 length: 14 amino acids. The CDR3 loop is CASSETRLNTEAFF. DNA of the CDR3: TGTGCCAGCAGTGAGACACGACTGAACACTGAAGCTTTCTTT.